This T cell receptor beta chain was observed in a study of shared clonotypes between healthy human individuals. The study, taken as a whole, reports: Richness estimates generally favored naive over memory subsets.

Trimming at V came to 7 bases and at J to 0 bases, leaving 5 bases not matched to a gene. CDR1 MDHEN and CDR2 SYDVKM come from the germline V gene. CDR3 length equals 17 residues. Generated by immunoSEQ multiplex PCR, the TCRdb table keeps only in-frame clones and is missing some. The sample records nearly 1,000,000 clones, over 60% being singletons. A word on this clone: Its antigen remains unknown.

Sequences were obtained from memory CD4+ T cells sorted from blood. Noted subset: CD45RA-negative fraction. This TCR came from a man in his late teens or twenties in good health. This chain joins TRBV28 and TRBJ1-6; 11 nucleotides align to TRBD1. The CDR3 loop is CASKPGQGDSYNSPLHF. CDR3 bases: TGTGCCAGCAAACCGGGACAGGGGGACTCCTATAATTCACCCCTCCACTTT. Based on the CDR3 plus reference TRBV28 and TRBJ1-6, the full variable domain is DVKVTQSSRYLVKRTGEKVFLECVQDMDHENMFWYRQDPGLGLRLIYFSYDVKMKEKGDIPEGYSVSREKKERFSLILESASTNQTSMYLCASKPGQGDSYNSPLHFGNGTRLTVT.